A selection of T cell receptor beta chains follows, all from one sample in a study of blood T cell repertoires in COVID-19. The repertoire was sequenced with immunoSEQ multiplex PCR; TCRdb's copy has only in-frame clones and lacks some. The data contain some 290,000 clones, 65% to 90% of them singletons. The sequenced material came from peripheral blood. These receptors were taken from a woman aged 55-75 years with active or convalescent COVID-19. CDR3s include the opening cysteine and the closing phenylalanine or tryptophan. Fields, in order: V gene, CDR3 length, CDR3 protein.

TRBV5-8 | 18 | CASSRFFLQGFPNQPQHF
TRBV6-5 | 13 | CASRPGGGEKLFF
TRBV9 | 14 | CASSAWGGGETQYF
TRBV5-1 | 14 | CASSLSGGTYGYTF
TRBV5-1 | 17 | CASSLRPGTGDNYGYTF
TRBV10-3 | 14 | CAISGSGVDPEAFF
TRBV20-1 | 11 | CSAPLNYGYTF
TRBV6-5 | 12 | CASSETSGGQFF
TRBV6-1 | 16 | CASSEMVRADNSPLHF
TRBV9 | 18 | CASSVVDSSFSGANVLTF
TRBV18 | 14 | CASSPDFSPYEQYF
TRBV10-3 | 14 | CAISEYGRQETQYF
TRBV3-1/TRBV3-2 | 15 | CASSQDILPNQPQHF
TRBV12-3/TRBV12-4 | 13 | CASSSAGRETQYF
TRBV2 | 14 | CASNRGFSGNTIYF
TRBV7-2 | 14 | CASSRSGGPRTQYF
TRBV4-2 | 14 | CASSQGRTRGEQFF
TRBV10-2 | 14 | CASRDSSYNSPLHF
TRBV6-5 | 14 | CASRDPGRRETQYF
TRBV10-3 | 16 | CAISGSRGAYNSPLHF
TRBV13 | 13 | CASSLTEGYEQYF
TRBV19 | 15 | CASSTLGGSNQPQHF
TRBV5-4 | 14 | CASSLGDSSYEQYF
TRBV11-3 | 18 | CASSSDIGQVTLNTEAFF
TRBV11-2 | 13 | CASIRTGSSPLHF
TRBV10-3 | 16 | CAISGGSGGAPDTQYF
TRBV2 | 16 | CASILPGQRPGNEQFF
TRBV7-2 | 13 | CASSFGQRTEAFF
TRBV7-8 | 12 | CASSRGQLGYTF
TRBV5-1 | 14 | CASSLEGRGYGYTF
TRBV6-4 | 11 | CASRHRGEQFF
TRBV28 | 17 | CASSFESPRGRRTEAFF
TRBV27 | 11 | CASSLFGTQYF
TRBV7-3 | 14 | CASSPHIDTGELFF
TRBV2 | 13 | CASSPLQGGPQHF
TRBV6-5 | 15 | CASSFTRQGYTEAFF
TRBV3-1/TRBV3-2 | 15 | CASSPKGQGDTEAFF
TRBV2 | 16 | CASSESGHIDNSPLHF
TRBV9 | 12 | CASSVQGGGYTF
TRBV6-5 | 15 | CASSYSRQGLTEAFF
TRBV28 | 15 | CASSLGTGGGNTIYF
TRBV9 | 15 | CASSLLTGGTGELFF
TRBV6-4 | 19 | CASSASPSGGGVGTDTQYF
TRBV27 | 14 | CASSLSSWNTEAFF
TRBV9 | 15 | CASSALAGDLDTQYF
TRBV3-1/TRBV3-2 | 14 | CASSRTGGNTEAFF
TRBV28 | 18 | CATRGQGFGPSGANVLTF
TRBV11-2 | 14 | CASSLGAYNSPLHF
TRBV14 | 16 | CASSPIGGRWEETQYF
TRBV6-8 | 17 | CASSYSRDRGLNTEAFF
TRBV5-5 | 14 | CASSLGLAQETQYF
TRBV7-9 | 13 | CASKGLPSYEQYF
TRBV29-1 | 14 | CSVDEPGTGEKQYF